The following is a T cell receptor beta chain sequence with its context. The antigen remains undetermined. Taking 20-30 mg of unsorted bulk tissue, the authors co-extracted RNA and DNA. These data come from a study of tumor-infiltrating lymphocytes in primary liver carcinoma. Study overall: Yields of productive TCRbeta reads ranged from roughly 3.65 to 7.5 million per sample and were similar across tissue types.

TCR beta cDNA was prepared out of 450 to 500 ng total RNA by means of a constant-region primer. It was through three nested multiplex PCR rounds of slightly modified ARM-PCR that TCR beta libraries arose. TCRdb reprocessed the multiplex PCR reads via MiXCR and lists one record per CDR3 protein. The data hold roughly 30,000 distinct CDR3 sequences, with around 70% observed a single time. Notes on the study in general: Significantly greater top-250-clone fractions characterized tumors relative to blood (p = 0.039). Among top clones, only about 8-25% appeared in all five tumor regions.

Sequenced input: liver tumor tissue from sampling region 3. This sample's subset: tumor region T3, left-lateral pole. The sequence derives from a young woman with primary liver carcinoma and hepatitis B virus infection.

DNA for the CDR3: TGTGCCAGCAGCTTCGGGACACCTGAGGGGTTCTATGGCTACACCTTC. The encoded protein is CASSFGTPEGFYGYTF. The V gene is TRBV11-2, the J gene TRBJ1-2, with a possible D match to TRBD1 (6 bases). Trimming left V 3 bases short and J 4 bases short, with 18 bases between. Germline lookup yields CDR1 SGHAT and CDR2 FQNNGV. This CDR3 is 16 amino acids long.